A selection of T cell receptor beta chains follows, all from one sample in a study of blood T cell repertoires in COVID-19. Assay used: immunoSEQ multiplex PCR; TCRdb lists only in-frame clones, some missing. The repertoire holds approximately 85,000 clones, with 75% to 90% as singletons. Sequencing was done on a sample of peripheral blood. The receptors shown here come from a human donor in a cohort sampled during active COVID-19. Both conserved end residues are trimmed from each CDR3.

ASSSAGTGAYEQY TRBV6-5
ASNSGYYGYT TRBV5-1
SADRTNTGELF TRBV29-1
ASSQDRGGVYNEQF TRBV3-1/TRBV3-2
ASSPSSGTGSYNEQF TRBV7-3
ASSPMTGRTEAF TRBV9
ASSYGLGGGYT TRBV6-2/TRBV6-3
ASSHFQPGQGNEQF TRBV19
ASSNRGPPYEQY TRBV19
ASSQGQSQETQY TRBV4-1
ASSQSGTANTGELF TRBV4-1
ASSALAGGPGREQF TRBV7-3
ASSLGRVQETQY TRBV7-8
ASSPRDEAYNEQF TRBV3-1/TRBV3-2
ASRRQGGRGKNIQY TRBV19
ASSSQGIMNTEAF TRBV7-8
ASSPDSSYEQY TRBV5-1
ASSLGTGVDYGYT TRBV5-1
SASWGTGSYEQY TRBV20-1
ASSVTGDNEQF TRBV2
ASSYQIAGYNEQF TRBV6-6
ASSPPPGLAGTVYEQY TRBV18
GYGGPTEAF TRBV30
ASSPWTGTERGYT TRBV18
ASSGGIGYT TRBV28
ATSEGRDSNQPQH TRBV15
ASSRKGGTGVTPLH TRBV3-1/TRBV3-2
ASSRGGGQPQH TRBV18
ASSLGQGASHEQY TRBV11-3
ASSEPGGGTQY TRBV25-1
ASSPSTGGAHQPQH TRBV19
ASSSTGGNSPLH TRBV9
ASSQRGQSYGYT TRBV3-1/TRBV3-2
ASSAEPGQRSYEQY TRBV9
ASSQDGRGPF TRBV3-1/TRBV3-2
ASSFSNTGELF TRBV11-2
ASSLVRAGGQKTQY TRBV11-2
ASSLRGVNSPLH TRBV7-2
ATQGGAQETQY TRBV24-1
ASSLDRGETQY TRBV5-1
ASSLDFRVSRDTQY TRBV13
ASSPDRGLTEAF TRBV6-5
ASSSPGGGMTDTQY TRBV28
ASSYSQRGGLF TRBV6-5
ASSDNPGSYNSPLH TRBV7-3
ASCRTGRSREQY TRBV6-4
ASSYSGQGVTEAF TRBV6-6
SASILANYGYT TRBV20-1
ASSSWDRGSYEQY TRBV6-5
ASSLLGQASKGQY TRBV5-4
ASSLLQGYGYT TRBV28
ASSLGQADGRETQY TRBV5-1
ASSPDSNSYEQY TRBV18